Reported below is one T cell receptor beta chain. What it binds is unknown. This specimen belongs to a study of graft-versus-host responses after intestinal transplantation. Study in general: Each of the recipients got a multivisceral, liver-intestinal, or isolated intestinal transplant.

The study, taken as a whole, reports: Peak circulating GvH clone levels were associated with early post-transplant HvG declines. High graft-versus-host to host-versus-graft clonal ratios were found in allografts of patients who had graft-donor T cell macrochimerism. Recipient bone marrow held GvH clones, some seen earlier in ileum or blood.

The V gene's germline CDR1 is LNHDA and CDR2 SQIVND (reference sequence). The V gene end was trimmed by 7 bases and the J gene end by 1 base; junction bases not matched to a gene: 4. CDR3 length equals 14 residues. Measured with immunoSEQ multiplex PCR; TCRdb has only the in-frame clones, and not every one. The data hold tens of thousands of clones, with roughly 90% observed a single time. The V gene is TRBV19, the J gene TRBJ1-5, with TRBD1 matching over 7 bases. The sequence was obtained from a human patient who received an intestinal transplant, so some T cells may come from the graft donor. Specimen: PBMCs, collected 26 days after transplant. As DNA, the CDR3 is TGTGCCAGTACCGGACAGGCCAGCAATCAGCCCCAGCATTTT. Translated, it gives CASTGQASNQPQHF.